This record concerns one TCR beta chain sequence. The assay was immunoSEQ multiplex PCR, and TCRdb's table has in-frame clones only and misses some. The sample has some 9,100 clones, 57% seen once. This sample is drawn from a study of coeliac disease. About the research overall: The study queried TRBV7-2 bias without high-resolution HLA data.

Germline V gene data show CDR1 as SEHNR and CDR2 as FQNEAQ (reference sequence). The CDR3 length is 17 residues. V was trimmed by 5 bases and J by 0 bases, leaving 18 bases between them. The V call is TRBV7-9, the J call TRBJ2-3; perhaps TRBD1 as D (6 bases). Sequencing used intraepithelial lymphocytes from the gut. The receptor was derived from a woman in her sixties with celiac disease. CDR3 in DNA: TGTGCCAGCAGCCGAGGGGGTTTTGGTGTAAGCACAGATACGCAGTATTTT. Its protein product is CASSRGGFGVSTDTQYF.